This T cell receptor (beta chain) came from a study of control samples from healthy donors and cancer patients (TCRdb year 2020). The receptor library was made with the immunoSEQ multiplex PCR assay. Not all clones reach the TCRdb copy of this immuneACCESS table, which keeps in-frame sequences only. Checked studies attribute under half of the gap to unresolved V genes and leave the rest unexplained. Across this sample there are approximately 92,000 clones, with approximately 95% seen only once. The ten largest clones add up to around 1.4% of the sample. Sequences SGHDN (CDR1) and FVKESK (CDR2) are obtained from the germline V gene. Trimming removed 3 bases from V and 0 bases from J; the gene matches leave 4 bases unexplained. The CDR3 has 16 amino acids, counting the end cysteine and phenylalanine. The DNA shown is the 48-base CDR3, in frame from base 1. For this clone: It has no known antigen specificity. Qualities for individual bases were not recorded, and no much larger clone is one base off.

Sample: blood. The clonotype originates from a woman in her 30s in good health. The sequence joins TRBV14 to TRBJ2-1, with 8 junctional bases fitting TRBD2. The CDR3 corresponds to CASSQGGTSSYNEQFF. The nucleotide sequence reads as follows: TGTGCCAGCAGCCAGGGCGGGACTAGCTCCTACAATGAGCAGTTCTTC.